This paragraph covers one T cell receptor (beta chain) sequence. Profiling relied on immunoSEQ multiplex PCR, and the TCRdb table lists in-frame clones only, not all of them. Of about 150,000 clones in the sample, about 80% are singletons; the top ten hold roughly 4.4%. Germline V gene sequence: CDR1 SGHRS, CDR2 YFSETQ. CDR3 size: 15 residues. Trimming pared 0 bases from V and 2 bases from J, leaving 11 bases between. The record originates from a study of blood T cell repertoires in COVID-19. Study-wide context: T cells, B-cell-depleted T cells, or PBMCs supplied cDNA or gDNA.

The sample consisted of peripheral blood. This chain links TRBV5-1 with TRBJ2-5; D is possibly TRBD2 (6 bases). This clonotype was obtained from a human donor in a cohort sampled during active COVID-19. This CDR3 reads CASSLGGSGQETQYF. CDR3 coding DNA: TGCGCCAGCAGCTTGGGGGGTAGCGGTCAAGAGACCCAGTACTTC.